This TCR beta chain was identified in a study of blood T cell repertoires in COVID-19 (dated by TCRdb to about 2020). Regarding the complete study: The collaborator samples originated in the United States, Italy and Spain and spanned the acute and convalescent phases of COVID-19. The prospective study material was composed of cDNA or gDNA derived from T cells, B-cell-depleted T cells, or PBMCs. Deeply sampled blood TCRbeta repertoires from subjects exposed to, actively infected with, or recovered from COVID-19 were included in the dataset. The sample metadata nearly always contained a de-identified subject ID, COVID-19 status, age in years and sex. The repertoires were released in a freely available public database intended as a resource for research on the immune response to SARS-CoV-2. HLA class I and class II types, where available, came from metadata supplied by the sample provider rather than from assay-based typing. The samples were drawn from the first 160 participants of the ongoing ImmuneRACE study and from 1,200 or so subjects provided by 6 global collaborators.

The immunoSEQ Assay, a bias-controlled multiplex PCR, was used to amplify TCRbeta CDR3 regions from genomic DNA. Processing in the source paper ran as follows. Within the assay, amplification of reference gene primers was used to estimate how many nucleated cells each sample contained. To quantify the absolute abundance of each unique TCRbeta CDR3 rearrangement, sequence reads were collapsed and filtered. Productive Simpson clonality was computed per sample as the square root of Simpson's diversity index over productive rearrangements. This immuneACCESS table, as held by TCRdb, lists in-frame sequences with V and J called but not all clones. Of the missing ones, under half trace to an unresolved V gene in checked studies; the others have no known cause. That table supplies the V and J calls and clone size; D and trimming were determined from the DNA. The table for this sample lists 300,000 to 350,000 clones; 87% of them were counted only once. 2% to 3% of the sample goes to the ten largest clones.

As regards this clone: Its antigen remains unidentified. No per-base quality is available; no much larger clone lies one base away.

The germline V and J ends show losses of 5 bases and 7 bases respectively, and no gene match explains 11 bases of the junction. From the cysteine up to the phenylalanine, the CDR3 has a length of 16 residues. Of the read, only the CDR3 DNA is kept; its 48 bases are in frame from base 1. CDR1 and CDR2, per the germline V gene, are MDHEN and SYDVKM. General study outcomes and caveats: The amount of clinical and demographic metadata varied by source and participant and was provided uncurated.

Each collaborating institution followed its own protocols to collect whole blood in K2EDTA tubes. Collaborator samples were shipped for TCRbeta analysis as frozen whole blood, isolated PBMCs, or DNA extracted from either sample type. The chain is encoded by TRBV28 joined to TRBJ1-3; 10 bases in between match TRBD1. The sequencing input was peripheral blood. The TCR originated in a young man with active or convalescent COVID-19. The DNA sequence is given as TGTGCCAGCAGTACTCTAACGGGACAGGGGCCGAACACCATATATTTT. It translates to CASSTLTGQGPNTIYF.